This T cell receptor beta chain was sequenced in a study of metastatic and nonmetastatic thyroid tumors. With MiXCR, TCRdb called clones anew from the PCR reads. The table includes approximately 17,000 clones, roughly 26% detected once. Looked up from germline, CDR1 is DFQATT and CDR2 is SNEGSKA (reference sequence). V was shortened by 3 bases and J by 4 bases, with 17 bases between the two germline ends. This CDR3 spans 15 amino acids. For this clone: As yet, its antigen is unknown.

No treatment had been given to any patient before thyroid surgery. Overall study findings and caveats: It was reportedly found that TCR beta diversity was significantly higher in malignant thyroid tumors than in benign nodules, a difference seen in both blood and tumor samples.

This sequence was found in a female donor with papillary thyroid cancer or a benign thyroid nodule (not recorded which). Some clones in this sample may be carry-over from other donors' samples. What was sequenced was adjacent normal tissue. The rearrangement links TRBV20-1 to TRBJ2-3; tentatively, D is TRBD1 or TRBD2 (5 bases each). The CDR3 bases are TGCAGTGCTAGTTCCTGGGACGTAAGCGCAGATACGCAGTATTTT. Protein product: CSASSWDVSADTQYF.